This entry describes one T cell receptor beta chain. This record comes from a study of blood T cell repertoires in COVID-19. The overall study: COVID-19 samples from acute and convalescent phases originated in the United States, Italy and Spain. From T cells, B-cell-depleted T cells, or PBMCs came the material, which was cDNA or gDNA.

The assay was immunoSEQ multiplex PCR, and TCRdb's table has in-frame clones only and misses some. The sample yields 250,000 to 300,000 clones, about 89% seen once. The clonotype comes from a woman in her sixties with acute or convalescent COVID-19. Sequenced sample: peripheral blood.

CDR3 in DNA: TGTGCCACTGGGGCGGACAAATACACTGAAGCTTTCTTT. Amino acid sequence: CATGADKYTEAFF. The chain uses TRBV6-5 and TRBJ1-1; tentatively, D is TRBD1 (5 bases). CDR1 and CDR2 (germline): MNHEY, SVGAGI. V was shortened by 10 bases and J by 3 bases, with 15 bases between the two germline ends. The CDR3 is 13 amino acids.